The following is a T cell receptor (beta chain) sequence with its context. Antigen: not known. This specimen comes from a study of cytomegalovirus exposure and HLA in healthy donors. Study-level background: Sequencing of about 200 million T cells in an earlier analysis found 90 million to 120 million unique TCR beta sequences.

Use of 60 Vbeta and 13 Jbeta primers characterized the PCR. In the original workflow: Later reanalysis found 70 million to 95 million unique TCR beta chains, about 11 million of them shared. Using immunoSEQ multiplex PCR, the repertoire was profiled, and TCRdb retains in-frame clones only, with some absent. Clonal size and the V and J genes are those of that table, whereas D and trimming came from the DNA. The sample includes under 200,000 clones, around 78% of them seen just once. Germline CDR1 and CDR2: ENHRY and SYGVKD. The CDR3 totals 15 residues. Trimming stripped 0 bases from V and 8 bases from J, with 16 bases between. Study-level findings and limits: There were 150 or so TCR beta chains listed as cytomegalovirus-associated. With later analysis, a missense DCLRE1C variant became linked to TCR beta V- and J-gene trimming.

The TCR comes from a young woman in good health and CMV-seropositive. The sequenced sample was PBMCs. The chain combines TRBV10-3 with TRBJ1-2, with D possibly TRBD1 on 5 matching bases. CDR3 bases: TGTGCCATCAGTGAGTCGCGACAGCCTGGGGTCGGCTACACCTTC. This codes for CAISESRQPGVGYTF.